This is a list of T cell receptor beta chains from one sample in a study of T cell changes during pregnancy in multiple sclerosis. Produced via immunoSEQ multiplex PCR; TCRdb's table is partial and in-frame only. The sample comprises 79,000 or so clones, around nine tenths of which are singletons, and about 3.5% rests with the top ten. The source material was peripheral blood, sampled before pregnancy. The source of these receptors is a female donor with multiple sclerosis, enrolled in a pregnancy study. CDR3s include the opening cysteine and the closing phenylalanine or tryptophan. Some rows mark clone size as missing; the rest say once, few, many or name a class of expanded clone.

CDR3 protein: CASSEYKAGGSQDTQYF
V gene: TRBV25-1
clone size: -
J gene: TRBJ2-3

CDR3 protein: CASRTTGSQNIQYF
V gene: TRBV2
clone size: -
J gene: TRBJ2-4

CDR3 protein: CASRSRPGSQETQYF
V gene: TRBV5-1
clone size: -
J gene: TRBJ2-5

CDR3 protein: CASSRRQGETEAFF
V gene: TRBV7-9
clone size: -
J gene: TRBJ1-1

CDR3 protein: CASSPLARAKTYEQYF
V gene: TRBV11-2
clone size: -
J gene: TRBJ2-7

CDR3 protein: CASSPPGLTSYEQYF
V gene: TRBV7-6
clone size: once
J gene: TRBJ2-7

CDR3 protein: CASSLRSGTYEQYF
V gene: TRBV7-9
clone size: once
J gene: TRBJ2-7

CDR3 protein: CATSLGDNEQFF
V gene: TRBV7-2
clone size: -
J gene: TRBJ2-1

CDR3 protein: CSVDVKGLAKNIQYF
V gene: TRBV29-1
clone size: -
J gene: TRBJ2-4

CDR3 protein: CASSAGGYYEQYF
V gene: TRBV10-1
clone size: -
J gene: TRBJ2-7

CDR3 protein: CASSEAGSGYGYTF
V gene: TRBV6-1
clone size: -
J gene: TRBJ1-2

CDR3 protein: CASGLGSGGGQETQYF
V gene: TRBV5-5
clone size: -
J gene: TRBJ2-5

CDR3 protein: CSGQGGYEQYF
V gene: TRBV20-1
clone size: -
J gene: TRBJ2-7

CDR3 protein: CAIPKGRSTGELFF
V gene: TRBV7-2
clone size: -
J gene: TRBJ2-2

CDR3 protein: CASSQVLEGSYEQYF
V gene: TRBV4-3
clone size: -
J gene: TRBJ2-7

CDR3 protein: CASSAGQAPYNEQFF
V gene: TRBV7-2
clone size: -
J gene: TRBJ2-1

CDR3 protein: CASSYSSVSGNTIYF
V gene: TRBV6-5
clone size: -
J gene: TRBJ1-3

CDR3 protein: CASSADTPDTQYF
V gene: TRBV9
clone size: once
J gene: TRBJ2-3

CDR3 protein: CAISGDRNTDTQYF
V gene: TRBV10-3
clone size: -
J gene: TRBJ2-3

CDR3 protein: CASSVQTLMGGSSYGYTF
V gene: TRBV6-1
clone size: -
J gene: TRBJ1-2

CDR3 protein: CAIRGQGEGYTF
V gene: TRBV10-3
clone size: -
J gene: TRBJ1-2

CDR3 protein: CAWSHRGQARNQPQHF
V gene: TRBV30
clone size: once
J gene: TRBJ1-5

CDR3 protein: CASNEVVTGNTIYF
V gene: TRBV28
clone size: -
J gene: TRBJ1-3

CDR3 protein: CASSLRDRGFSEAFF
V gene: TRBV5-4
clone size: -
J gene: TRBJ1-1

CDR3 protein: CAWGGLAGGWDTQYF
V gene: TRBV30
clone size: -
J gene: TRBJ2-3

CDR3 protein: CASSSLVGRGQGIGYTF
V gene: TRBV11-2
clone size: once
J gene: TRBJ1-2

CDR3 protein: CASSLAGQGGGNTEAFF
V gene: TRBV4-2
clone size: -
J gene: TRBJ1-1

CDR3 protein: CASNPVGAMNTEAFF
V gene: TRBV6-5
clone size: -
J gene: TRBJ1-1

CDR3 protein: CAWNSAGTSNSYEQYF
V gene: TRBV30
clone size: -
J gene: TRBJ2-7

CDR3 protein: CASSPGTSTDTQYF
V gene: TRBV5-4
clone size: -
J gene: TRBJ2-3

CDR3 protein: CAISEQRGDTDTQYF
V gene: TRBV10-3
clone size: -
J gene: TRBJ2-3

CDR3 protein: CASSDSPSAGYTF
V gene: TRBV2
clone size: few
J gene: TRBJ1-2